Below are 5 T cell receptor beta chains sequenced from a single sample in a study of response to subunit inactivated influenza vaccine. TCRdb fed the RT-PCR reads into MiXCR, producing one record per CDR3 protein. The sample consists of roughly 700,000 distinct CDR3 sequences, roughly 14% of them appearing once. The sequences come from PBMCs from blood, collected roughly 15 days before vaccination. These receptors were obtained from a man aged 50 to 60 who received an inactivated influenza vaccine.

CDR3 nucleotide sequence: TGTGCCAGCAGCCCAGGGGGCCACAATCAGCCCCAGCATTTT. Protein: CASSPGGHNQPQHF. This chain connects TRBV3-1 to TRBJ1-5; TRBD1 aligns across 8 bases. The CDR3 contains 14 residues. The ends lost 4 bases at V and 3 bases at J; junction bases unmatched: 2. Germline CDR1 and CDR2: LGHDT and YNNKEL (reference sequence).

CDR3 sequence (DNA): TGCAGTGCTAGGGAGACCCAGACTTGGAATGAGCAGTTCTTC. Residues: CSARETQTWNEQFF. This chain uses TRBV20-1 with TRBJ2-1, with unresolved D. Trimming pared 3 bases from V and 7 bases from J, leaving 16 bases between. The CDR3 has 14 amino acids. Per germline, CDR1 DFQATT and CDR2 SNEGSKA (reference sequence).

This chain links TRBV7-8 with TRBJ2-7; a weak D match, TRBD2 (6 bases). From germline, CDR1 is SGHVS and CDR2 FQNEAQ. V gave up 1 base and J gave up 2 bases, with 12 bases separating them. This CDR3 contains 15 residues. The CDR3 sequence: CASSLEPSATYEQYF. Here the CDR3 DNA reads TGTGCCAGCAGCTTAGAACCTAGCGCGACCTACGAGCAGTACTTC.

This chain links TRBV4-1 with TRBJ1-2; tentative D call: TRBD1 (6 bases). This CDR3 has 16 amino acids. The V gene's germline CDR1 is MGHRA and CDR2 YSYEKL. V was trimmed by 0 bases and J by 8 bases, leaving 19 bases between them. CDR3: CASSQEQTGPMGGYTF. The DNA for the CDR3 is TGCGCCAGCAGCCAAGAACAGACAGGCCCGATGGGCGGCTACACCTTC.

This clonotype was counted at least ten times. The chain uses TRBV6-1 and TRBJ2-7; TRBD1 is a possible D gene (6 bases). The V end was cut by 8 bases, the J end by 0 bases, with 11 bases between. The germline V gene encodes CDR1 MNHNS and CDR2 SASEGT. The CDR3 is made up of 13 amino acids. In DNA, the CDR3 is TGTGCCAGCGGACCGGGACACTCCTACGAGCAGTACTTC. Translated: CASGPGHSYEQYF.